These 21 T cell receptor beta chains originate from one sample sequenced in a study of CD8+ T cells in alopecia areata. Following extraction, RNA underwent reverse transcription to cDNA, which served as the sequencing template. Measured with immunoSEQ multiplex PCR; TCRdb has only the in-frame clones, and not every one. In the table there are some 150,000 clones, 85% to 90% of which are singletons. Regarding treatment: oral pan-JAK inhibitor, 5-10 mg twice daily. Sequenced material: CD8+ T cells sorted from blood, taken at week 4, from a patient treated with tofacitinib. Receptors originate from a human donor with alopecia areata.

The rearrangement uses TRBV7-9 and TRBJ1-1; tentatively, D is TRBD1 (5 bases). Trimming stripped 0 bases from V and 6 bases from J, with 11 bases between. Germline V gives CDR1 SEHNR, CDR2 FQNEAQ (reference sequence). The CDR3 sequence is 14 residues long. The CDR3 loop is CASSLADRGSEAFF. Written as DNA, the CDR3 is TGTGCCAGCAGCTTAGCGGATCGGGGGTCTGAAGCTTTCTTT.

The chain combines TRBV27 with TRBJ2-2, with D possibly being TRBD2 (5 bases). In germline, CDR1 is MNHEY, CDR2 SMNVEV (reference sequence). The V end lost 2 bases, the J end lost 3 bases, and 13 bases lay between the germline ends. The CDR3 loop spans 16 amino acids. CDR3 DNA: TGTGCCAGCAGTTTAAGTAGACCCGGGGACACCGGGGAGCTGTTTTTT. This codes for CASSLSRPGDTGELFF.

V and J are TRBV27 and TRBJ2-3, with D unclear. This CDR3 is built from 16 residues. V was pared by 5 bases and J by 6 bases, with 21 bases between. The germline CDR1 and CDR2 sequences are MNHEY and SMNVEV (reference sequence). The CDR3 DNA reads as TGTGCCAGCAGTCTTTATCTATCCCCCAGCAGCGATACGCAGTATTTT. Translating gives CASSLYLSPSSDTQYF.

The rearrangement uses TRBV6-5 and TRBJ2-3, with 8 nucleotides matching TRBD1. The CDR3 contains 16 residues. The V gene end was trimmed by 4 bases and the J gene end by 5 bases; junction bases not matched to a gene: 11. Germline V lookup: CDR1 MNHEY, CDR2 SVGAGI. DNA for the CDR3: TGTGCCAGCAGTTCCGAACCAACGACAGGGGAAGATACGCAGTATTTT. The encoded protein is CASSSEPTTGEDTQYF.

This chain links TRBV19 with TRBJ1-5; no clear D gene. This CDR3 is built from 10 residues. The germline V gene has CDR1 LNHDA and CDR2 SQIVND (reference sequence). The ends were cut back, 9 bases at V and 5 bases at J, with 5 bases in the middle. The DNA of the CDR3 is TGTGCCAGCAATTATCAGCCCCAGCATTTT. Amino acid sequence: CASNYQPQHF.

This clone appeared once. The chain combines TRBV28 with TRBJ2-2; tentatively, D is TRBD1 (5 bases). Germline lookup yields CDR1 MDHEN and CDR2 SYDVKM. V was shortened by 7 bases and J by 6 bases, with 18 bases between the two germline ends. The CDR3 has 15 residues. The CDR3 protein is CASTTSTGYPGELFF. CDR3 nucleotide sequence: TGTGCCAGCACCACTTCAACAGGTTATCCCGGGGAGCTGTTTTTT.

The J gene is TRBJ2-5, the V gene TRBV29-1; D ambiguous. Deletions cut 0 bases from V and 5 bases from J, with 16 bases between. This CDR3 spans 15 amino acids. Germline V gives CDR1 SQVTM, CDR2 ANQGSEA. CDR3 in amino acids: CSVEDRQRAVETQYF. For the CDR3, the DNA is TGCAGCGTTGAAGATCGGCAAAGGGCGGTGGAGACCCAGTACTTC. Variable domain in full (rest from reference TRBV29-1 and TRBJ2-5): SAVISQKPSRDICQRGTSLTIQCQVDSQVTMMFWYRQQPGQSLTLIATANQGSEATYESGFVIDKFPISRPNLTFSTLTVSNMSPEDSSIYLCSVEDRQRAVETQYFGPGTRLLVL.

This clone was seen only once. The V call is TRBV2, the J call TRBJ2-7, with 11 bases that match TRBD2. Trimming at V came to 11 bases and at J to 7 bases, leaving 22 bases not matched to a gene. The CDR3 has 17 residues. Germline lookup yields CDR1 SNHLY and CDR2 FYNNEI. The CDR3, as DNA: TGTGCCGGGCATGACCCCGGGACTAGCGGAGCTCCGGGGGAGCAGTACTTC. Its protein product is CAGHDPGTSGAPGEQYF.

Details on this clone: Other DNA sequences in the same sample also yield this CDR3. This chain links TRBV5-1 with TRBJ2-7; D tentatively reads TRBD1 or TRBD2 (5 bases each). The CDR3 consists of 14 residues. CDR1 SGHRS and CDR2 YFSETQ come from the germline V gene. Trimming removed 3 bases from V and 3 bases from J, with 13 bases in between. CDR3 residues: CASSSGTGSYEQYF. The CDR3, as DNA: TGCGCCAGCAGCTCCGGGACGGGTAGCTACGAGCAGTACTTC.

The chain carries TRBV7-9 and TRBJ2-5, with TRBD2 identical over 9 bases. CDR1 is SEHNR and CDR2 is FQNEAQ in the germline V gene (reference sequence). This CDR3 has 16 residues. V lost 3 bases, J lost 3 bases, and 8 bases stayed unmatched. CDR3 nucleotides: TGTGCCAGCAGCTTTGGTAACAGCGGGAGGAAAGAGACCCAGTACTTC. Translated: CASSFGNSGRKETQYF.

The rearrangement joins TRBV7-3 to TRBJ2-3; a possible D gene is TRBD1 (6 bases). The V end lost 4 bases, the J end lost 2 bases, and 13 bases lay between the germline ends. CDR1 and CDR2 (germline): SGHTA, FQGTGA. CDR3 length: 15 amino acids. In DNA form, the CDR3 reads TGTGCCAGCAGCTCCGGGACAATGAACACAGATACGCAGTATTTT. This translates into CASSSGTMNTDTQYF.

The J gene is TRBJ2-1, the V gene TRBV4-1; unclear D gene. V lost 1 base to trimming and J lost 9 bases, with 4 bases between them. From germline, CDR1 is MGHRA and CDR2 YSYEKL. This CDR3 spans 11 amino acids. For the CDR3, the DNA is TGCGCCAGCAGCCAAGGGGGTGAGCAGTTCTTC. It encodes CASSQGGEQFF.

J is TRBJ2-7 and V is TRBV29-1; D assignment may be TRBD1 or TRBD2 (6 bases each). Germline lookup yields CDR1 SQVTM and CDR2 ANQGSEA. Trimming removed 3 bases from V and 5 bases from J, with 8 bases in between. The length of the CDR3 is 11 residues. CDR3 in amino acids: CSVDGGHEQYF. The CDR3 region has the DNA TGCAGCGTTGACGGGGGCCACGAGCAGTACTTC.

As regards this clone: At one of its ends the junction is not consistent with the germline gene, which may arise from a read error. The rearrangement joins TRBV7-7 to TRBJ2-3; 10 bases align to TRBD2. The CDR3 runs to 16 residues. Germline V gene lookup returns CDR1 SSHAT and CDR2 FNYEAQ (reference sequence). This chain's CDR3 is CASSLELAGSTDTQYF. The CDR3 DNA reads TGTGCTAGCAGCTTAGAACTAGCGGGAAGCACAGATACGCAGTATTTT.

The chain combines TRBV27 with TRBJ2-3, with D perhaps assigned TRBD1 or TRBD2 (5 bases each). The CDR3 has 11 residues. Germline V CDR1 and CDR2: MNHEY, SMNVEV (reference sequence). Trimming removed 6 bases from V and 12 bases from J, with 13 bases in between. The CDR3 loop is CASSQGPAQYF. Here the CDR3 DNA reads TGTGCCAGCAGCCAGGGACCCGCCCAGTATTTT.

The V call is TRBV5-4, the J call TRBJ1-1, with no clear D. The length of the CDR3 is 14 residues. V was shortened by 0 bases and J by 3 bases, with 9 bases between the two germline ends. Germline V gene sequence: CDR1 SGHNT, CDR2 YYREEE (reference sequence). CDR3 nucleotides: TGTGCCAGCAGCTTGGCAGGAGGCGACACTGAAGCTTTCTTT. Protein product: CASSLAGGDTEAFF.

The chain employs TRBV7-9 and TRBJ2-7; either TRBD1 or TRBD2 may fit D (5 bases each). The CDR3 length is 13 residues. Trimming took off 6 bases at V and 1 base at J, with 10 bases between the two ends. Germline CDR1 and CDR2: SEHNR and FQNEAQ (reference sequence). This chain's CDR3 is CASSSRGSYEQYF. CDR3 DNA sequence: TGTGCCAGCAGTTCGAGGGGTTCCTACGAGCAGTACTTC.

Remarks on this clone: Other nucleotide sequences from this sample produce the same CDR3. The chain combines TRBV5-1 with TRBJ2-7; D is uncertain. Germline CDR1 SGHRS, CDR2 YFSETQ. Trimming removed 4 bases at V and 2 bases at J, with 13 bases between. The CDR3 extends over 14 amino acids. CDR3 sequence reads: CASSLKDGPYEQYF. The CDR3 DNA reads TGCGCCAGCAGCCTAAAAGACGGCCCCTACGAGCAGTACTTC.

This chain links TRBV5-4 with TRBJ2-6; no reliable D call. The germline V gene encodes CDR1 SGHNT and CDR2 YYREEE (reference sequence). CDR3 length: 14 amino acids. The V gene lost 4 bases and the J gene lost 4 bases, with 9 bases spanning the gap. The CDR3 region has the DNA TGTGCCAGCAGCCCGTATAGGGGGGCCAACGTCCTGACTTTC. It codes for CASSPYRGANVLTF.

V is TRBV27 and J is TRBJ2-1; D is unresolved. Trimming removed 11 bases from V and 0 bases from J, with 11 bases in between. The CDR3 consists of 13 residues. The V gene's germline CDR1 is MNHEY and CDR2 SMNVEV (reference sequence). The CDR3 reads CASGASSYNEQFF. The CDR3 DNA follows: TGTGCCTCGGGCGCGAGCTCCTACAATGAGCAGTTCTTC.

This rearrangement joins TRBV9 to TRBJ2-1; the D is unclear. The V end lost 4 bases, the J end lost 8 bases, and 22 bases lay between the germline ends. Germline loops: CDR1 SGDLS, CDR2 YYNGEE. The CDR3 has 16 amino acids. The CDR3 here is CASSHGPTVDGHEQFF. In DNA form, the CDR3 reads TGTGCCAGCAGCCACGGGCCCACGGTGGACGGGCATGAGCAGTTCTTC.